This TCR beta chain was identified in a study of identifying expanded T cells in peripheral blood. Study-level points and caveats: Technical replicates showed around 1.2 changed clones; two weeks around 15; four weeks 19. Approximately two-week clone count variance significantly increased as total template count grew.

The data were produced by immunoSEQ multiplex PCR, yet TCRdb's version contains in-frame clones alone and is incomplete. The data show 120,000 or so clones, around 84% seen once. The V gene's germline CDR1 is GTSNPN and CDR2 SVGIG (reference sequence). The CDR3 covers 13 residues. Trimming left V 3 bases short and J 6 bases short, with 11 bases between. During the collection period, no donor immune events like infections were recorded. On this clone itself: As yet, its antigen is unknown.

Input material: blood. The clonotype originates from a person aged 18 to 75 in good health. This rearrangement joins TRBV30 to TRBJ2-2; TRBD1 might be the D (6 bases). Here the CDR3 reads CAWRQTGPGELFF. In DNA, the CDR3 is TGTGCCTGGAGACAAACAGGGCCCGGGGAGCTGTTTTTT.